These 24 T cell receptor beta chains originate from one sample sequenced in a study of molecular identifiers for immune sequencing clone quantification. TCRdb itself ran the PCR reads through MiXCR, one entry per CDR3 protein. The table includes hundreds of thousands of distinct CDR3 sequences, around a fifth detected once. Input material: naive CD8+ T cells from blood, with Jurkat cell RNA spiked in. Subset given: FACS-sorted CD8+CD4-CCR7+CD45RA+ naive T cells. The receptors shown here come from a human donor in good health. Some libraries in this study had Jurkat cell RNA spiked in.

This clonotype was recorded at least ten times. Germline is not matched at one junction end, which may reflect a read error. The CDR3 DNA sequence: TGTGCCAGCAGGGACTCCGGCACAGATACGCAGTATTTT. It codes for CASRDSGTDTQYF. The chain links TRBV6-4 to TRBJ2-3; D perhaps matches TRBD2 (5 bases). The CDR3 loop spans 13 amino acids. Germline CDR1 is MRHNA and CDR2 is SNTAGT.

This clonotype was recorded many times. This chain uses TRBV29-1 with TRBJ2-7, with a tentative D call TRBD1 (6 bases). Deletions cut 6 bases from V and 0 bases from J, with 6 bases between. This CDR3 has 11 residues. Looked up from germline, CDR1 is SQVTM and CDR2 is ANQGSEA. The CDR3 DNA is TGCAGCGTGGGGGCCTCCTACGAGCAGTACTTC. Protein sequence: CSVGASYEQYF.

Points on this clonotype: A much larger clone differs from this one at a single base, so this may be a read error. The rearrangement links TRBV5-6 to TRBJ2-1; D may be TRBD1 (5 bases). CDR1 and CDR2 (germline): SGHDT, YYEEEE. The length of the CDR3 is 14 residues. The V gene lost 0 bases and the J gene lost 9 bases, with 13 bases spanning the gap. In DNA form, the CDR3 reads TGTGCCAGCAGCTTGGCAGGGCAGCTTGGTGAGCAGTTCTTC. Residues: CASSLAGQLGEQFF.

Many counts were recorded for this clonotype. The chain has TRBV13 and TRBJ2-3; 8 nucleotides align to TRBD2. Germline V gene lookup returns CDR1 PRHDT and CDR2 FYEKMQ (reference sequence). The CDR3 loop spans 16 amino acids. Trimming at V came to 5 bases and at J to 2 bases, leaving 9 bases not matched to a gene. The CDR3 region is CASSKMRGADTDTQYF. The CDR3 DNA follows: TGTGCCAGCAGCAAAATGCGGGGGGCCGACACAGATACGCAGTATTTT. Together with reference TRBV13 and TRBJ2-3, the CDR3 gives the full variable domain: AAGVIQSPRHLIKEKRETATLKCYPIPRHDTVYWYQQGPGQDPQFLISFYEKMQSDKGSIPDRFSAQQFSDYHSELNMSSLELGDSALYFCASSKMRGADTDTQYFGPGTRLTVL.

The J gene is TRBJ2-7, the V gene TRBV7-6; 11 nucleotides align to TRBD2. Trimming at V came to 6 bases and at J to 3 bases, leaving 7 bases not matched to a gene. This CDR3 comprises 15 residues. The germline CDR1 and CDR2 sequences are SGHVS and FNYEAQ. The CDR3 DNA is TGTGCCAGCAGTTCTAGCGGGGGGCCCTACTACGAGCAGTACTTC. This gives the protein CASSSSGGPYYEQYF. The full variable domain, in which reference TRBV7-6 and TRBJ2-7 provide the parts outside the CDR3, is GAGVSQSPRYKVTKRGQDVALRCDPISGHVSLYWYRQALGQGPEFLTYFNYEAQQDKSGLPNDRFSAERPEGSISTLTIQRTEQRDSAMYRCASSSSGGPYYEQYFGPGTRLTVT.

In DNA, the CDR3 is TGTGCCAGCAGCTTAGAGGCCTCAGGGGGGGCCTCCTACGAGCAGTACTTC. This translates into CASSLEASGGASYEQYF. The V call is TRBV11-2, the J call TRBJ2-7; D possibly matches TRBD1 or TRBD2 (7 bases each). The V end was cut by 0 bases, the J end by 0 bases, with 15 bases between. Germline V gene data show CDR1 as SGHAT and CDR2 as FQNNGV. The CDR3 runs 17 residues.

This clonotype was found a few times. The J gene is TRBJ2-2, the V gene TRBV27; 9 bases are shared with TRBD2. Per germline, CDR1 MNHEY and CDR2 SMNVEV (reference sequence). J lost 6 bases, V lost 3 bases, and 11 bases had no gene match. This CDR3 contains 17 residues. As DNA, the CDR3 is TGTGCCAGCAGTTTGTTGTCTGTGCGGGGGGGCTCCGGGGAGCTGTTTTTT. Residues: CASSLLSVRGGSGELFF.

This clonotype was seen repeatedly, ten times or more. The chain recombines TRBV7-6 with TRBJ1-5, with D tentatively TRBD1 (6 bases). Germline CDR1 and CDR2: SGHVS and FNYEAQ. This CDR3 has 14 residues. Trimming took 5 bases from V and 7 from J, leaving 15 bases between them. The CDR3 spells CASSPSGGFQPQHF. The CDR3, as DNA: TGTGCCAGCAGCCCTAGTGGGGGCTTCCAGCCCCAGCATTTT.

There are many counts of this clonotype. The chain couples TRBV7-9 to TRBJ2-3, with 11 positions matching TRBD2. The CDR3 runs to 16 residues. Germline values: CDR1 SEHNR, CDR2 FQNEAQ (reference sequence). The V and J ends lost 7 bases and 2 bases, in that order; junction bases with no gene match: 8. This CDR3 is CASNGRLAGTTDTQYF. The DNA of the CDR3 is TGTGCCAGCAATGGCCGACTAGCGGGGACCACAGATACGCAGTATTTT. Full variable domain (remainder filled in from reference TRBV7-9 and TRBJ2-3): DTGVSQNPRHKITKRGQNVTFRCDPISEHNRLYWYRQTLGQGPEFLTYFQNEAQLEKSRLLSDRFSAERPKGSFSTLEIQRTEQGDSAMYLCASNGRLAGTTDTQYFGPGTRLTVL.

A word on this clonotype: Since a much larger clone is just one base distant, this may be a read error. The chain joins TRBV27 to TRBJ2-7; D possibly corresponds to TRBD2 (6 bases). Germline CDR1 and CDR2: MNHEY and SMNVEV (reference sequence). Trimming stripped 7 bases from V and 2 bases from J, with 12 bases between. The CDR3 is 13 residues long. The CDR3 DNA sequence: TGTGCCAGCAAAGGACGGGAGCCCTACGAGCAGTACTTC. Protein sequence: CASKGREPYEQYF.

This clonotype has at least ten counts. The rearrangement links TRBV20-1 to TRBJ2-5, with 7 bases matching TRBD2. The length of the CDR3 is 16 residues. Germline CDR1 reads DFQATT; CDR2 reads SNEGSKA (reference sequence). V lost 0 bases to trimming and J lost 7 bases; unmatched junction nucleotides: 14. This chain's CDR3 is CSARDLGLAEKLTQYF. For the CDR3, the DNA is TGCAGTGCTAGAGATTTAGGGCTAGCGGAAAAATTGACCCAGTACTTC.

CDR3 residues: CASSSVRGGPHGYTF. The DNA of the CDR3 is TGTGCCAGCAGCTCCGTGCGAGGTGGGCCGCATGGCTACACCTTC. The genes are TRBV7-9 and TRBJ1-2; D unclear. Germline CDR1 and CDR2: SEHNR and FQNEAQ (reference sequence). There are 15 residues in the CDR3. V was pared by 4 bases and J by 6 bases, with 18 bases between.

For this clonotype: A read error may produce the germline difference seen at one junction end. The chain is built from TRBV7-6 and TRBJ1-1; no definite D call. CDR1 and CDR2 from the germline V gene are SGHVS and FNYEAQ. This CDR3 comprises 13 residues. CDR3 residues: CASSLEENTGAFF. In DNA form, the CDR3 reads TGTGCCAGCAGCTTAGAGGAGAACACTGGAGCTTTCTTT.

This clonotype has ten or more counts. J is TRBJ2-5 and V is TRBV7-6; 7 bases map to TRBD1. Trimming at V came to 11 bases and at J to 4 bases, leaving 10 bases not matched to a gene. Per the germline V gene, CDR1 is SGHVS and CDR2 is FNYEAQ. This CDR3 is 13 amino acids long. The CDR3 nucleotides are TGTGCCTCCCACCAGGGGGTAGGAGAGACCCAGTACTTC. It codes for CASHQGVGETQYF.

This chain joins TRBV5-4 and TRBJ2-7; 11 nucleotides line up with TRBD1. The CDR3 contains 17 residues. Trimming took 4 bases from V and 1 from J; bases not matched to a gene: 10. CDR1 and CDR2 from the germline V gene are SGHNT and YYREEE (reference sequence). The CDR3 protein is CASSADRGHLSSYEQYF. As DNA, the CDR3 is TGTGCCAGCAGCGCGGACAGGGGGCACCTCTCGTCCTACGAGCAGTACTTC.

This sequence joins TRBV20-1 and TRBJ2-7, with D tentatively TRBD2 (5 bases). The CDR3 totals 14 residues. Trimming stripped 5 bases from V and 2 bases from J, with 16 bases between. Germline values: CDR1 DFQATT, CDR2 SNEGSKA (reference sequence). The CDR3 loop is CSAGDGERTYEQYF. CDR3 in DNA: TGCAGTGCTGGTGACGGGGAGCGAACCTACGAGCAGTACTTC.

This clonotype was recorded many times. V and J are TRBV4-3 and TRBJ2-7; 12 bases map to TRBD2. Germline-derived CDR1 and CDR2 are LGHNA and YSLEER. V gave up 1 base and J gave up 0 bases; unmatched junction bases: 7. The CDR3 has 18 amino acids. This CDR3 reads CASSQGEWTSGISYEQYF. The DNA of the CDR3 is TGCGCCAGCAGCCAAGGGGAATGGACTAGCGGGATCTCCTACGAGCAGTACTTC.

This clonotype was seen a handful of times. V and J are TRBV6-5 and TRBJ2-5; 7 positions match TRBD1. The CDR3 extends over 16 amino acids. The ends lost 0 bases at V and 2 bases at J; junction bases unmatched: 6. The germline gives CDR1 MNHEY, CDR2 SVGAGI. The CDR3 reads CASSYSPGTAQETQYF. The CDR3 DNA follows: TGTGCCAGCAGTTACTCCCCCGGGACAGCGCAAGAGACCCAGTACTTC.

Ten or more counts support this clonotype. This rearrangement joins TRBV27 to TRBJ1-1; 8 bases map to TRBD1. CDR1 is MNHEY, CDR2 SMNVEV, per germline (reference sequence). The CDR3 contains 14 residues. V shed 2 bases, J shed 5 bases, and the junction held 4 bases outside the gene matches. The CDR3 is CASSLQGALTEAFF. The CDR3 bases are TGTGCCAGCAGTTTACAGGGGGCGCTTACTGAAGCTTTCTTT.

This clonotype was seen many times. V usage is TRBV4-1 and J usage is TRBJ2-7; D uncertain. The germline V gene encodes CDR1 MGHRA and CDR2 YSYEKL. Trimming cost V 2 bases and J 2 bases, with 7 bases left between them. CDR3 length equals 13 residues. The CDR3 coding sequence is TGCGCCAGCAGCCAATCAGACCCCTACGAGCAGTACTTC. Amino acids: CASSQSDPYEQYF.

This clonotype was recorded many times. CDR3 bases: TGCAGTGCTAGTATCCATGAGCAGTTCTTC. Amino acids: CSASIHEQFF. The V and J genes are TRBV20-1 and TRBJ2-1; no reliable D call. V was pared by 3 bases and J by 8 bases, with 5 bases between. Per the germline V gene, CDR1 is DFQATT and CDR2 is SNEGSKA (reference sequence). The CDR3 has 10 amino acids.

This clonotype came up once. A much bigger clone sits one base away, suggesting this may be a read error. V gene TRBV3-1 combines with J gene TRBJ1-2; unclear D gene. There are 13 residues in the CDR3. The V gene's germline CDR1 is LGHDT and CDR2 YNNKEL (reference sequence). The CDR3 protein is CAGSQDYTYGYTF. Written as DNA, the CDR3 is TGTGCCGGCAGCCAAGATTATACCTATGGCTACACCTTC. The complete variable domain, with remaining parts taken from reference TRBV3-1 and TRBJ1-2, reads DTAVSQTPKYLVTQMGNDKSIKCEQNLGHDTMYWYKQDSKKFLKIMFSYNNKELIINETVPNRFSPKSPDKAHLNLHINSLELGDSAVYFCAGSQDYTYGYTFGSGTRLTVV.

Note on this clonotype: A much larger clone lies one base from this, so it may be a read error. The CDR3 does not close with the conserved phenylalanine or tryptophan, likely indicating a read error. The chain couples TRBV30 to TRBJ1-1; 12 nucleotides line up with TRBD1. CDR1 GTSNPN and CDR2 SVGIG come from the germline V gene (reference sequence). V lost 0 bases and J lost 1; bases outside the gene matches: 6. The CDR3 length is 17 residues. The CDR3 reads CAWSVPGQGASNTEAFL. The CDR3 nucleotides are TGTGCCTGGAGTGTACCGGGACAGGGGGCTTCGAACACTGAAGCTTTCCTT.

This clonotype came up many times. The chain couples TRBV7-6 to TRBJ2-7, with D uncertain. From germline, CDR1 is SGHVS and CDR2 FNYEAQ. V lost 3 bases to trimming and J lost 7 bases, with 10 bases between them. This CDR3 has 12 amino acids. The DNA of the CDR3 is TGTGCCAGCAGCTTTATAGGGATGGAGCAGTACTTC. Protein sequence: CASSFIGMEQYF.